The clone carrying this T cell receptor (beta chain) appeared a few times. Sequencing used immunoSEQ multiplex PCR; TCRdb keeps in-frame clones, though not all of them. This table has about 50,000 clones, just over 85% appearing once. V was cut by 6 bases and J by 0 bases, with 18 bases left in between. CDR3 length: 17 residues. Germline-derived CDR1 and CDR2 are MNHEY and SMNVEV (reference sequence). This record comes from a study of blood T cell repertoires in COVID-19. Whole-study context: The study drew acute and convalescent COVID-19 samples from the United States, Italy and Spain. PBMCs, B-cell-depleted T cells, or T cells provided the cDNA or gDNA that made up the material.

The chain couples TRBV27 to TRBJ1-5; D ambiguous. Sequencing input: peripheral blood. The clonotype originates from a woman older than 75 with COVID-19, enrolled during active disease. The CDR3 DNA is TGTGCCAGCAGCTCAACTTCGCGGGTTTATAGCAATCAGCCCCAGCATTTT. Translated, it gives CASSSTSRVYSNQPQHF.